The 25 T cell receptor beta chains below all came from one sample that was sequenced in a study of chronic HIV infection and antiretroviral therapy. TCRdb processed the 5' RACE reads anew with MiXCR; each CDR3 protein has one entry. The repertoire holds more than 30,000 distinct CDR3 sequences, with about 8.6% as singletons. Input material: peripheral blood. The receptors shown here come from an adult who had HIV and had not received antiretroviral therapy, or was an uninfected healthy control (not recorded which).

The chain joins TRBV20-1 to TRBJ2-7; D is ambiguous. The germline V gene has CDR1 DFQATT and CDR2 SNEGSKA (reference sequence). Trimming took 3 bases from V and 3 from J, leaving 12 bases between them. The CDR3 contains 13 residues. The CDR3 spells CSASVVISYEQYF. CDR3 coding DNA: TGCAGTGCTAGCGTAGTAATTAGCTACGAGCAGTACTTC.

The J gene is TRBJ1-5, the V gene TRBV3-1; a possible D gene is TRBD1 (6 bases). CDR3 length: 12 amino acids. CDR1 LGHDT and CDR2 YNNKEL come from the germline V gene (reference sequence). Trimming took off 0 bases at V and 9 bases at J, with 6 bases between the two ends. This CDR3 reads CASSQEGGPQHF. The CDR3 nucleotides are TGTGCCAGCAGCCAAGAAGGGGGGCCCCAGCATTTT.

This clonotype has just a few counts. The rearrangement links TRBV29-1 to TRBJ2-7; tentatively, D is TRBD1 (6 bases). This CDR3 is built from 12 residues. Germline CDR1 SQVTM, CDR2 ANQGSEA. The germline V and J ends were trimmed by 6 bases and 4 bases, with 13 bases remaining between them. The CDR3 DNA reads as TGCAGCGTCAGGGACATCGGGTACGAGCAGTACTTC. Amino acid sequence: CSVRDIGYEQYF.

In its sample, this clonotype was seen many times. CDR3 coding DNA: TGTGCCAGCAGTTACTCGTGGACAGGAAATAACTATGGCTACACCTTC. Translating gives CASSYSWTGNNYGYTF. This chain links TRBV6-2 or TRBV6-3 with TRBJ1-2; TRBD1 matches at 7 bases. This CDR3 comprises 16 residues. V lost 0 bases and J lost 1; bases outside the gene matches: 5. CDR1 is MNHEY, CDR2 SVGEGT, per germline.

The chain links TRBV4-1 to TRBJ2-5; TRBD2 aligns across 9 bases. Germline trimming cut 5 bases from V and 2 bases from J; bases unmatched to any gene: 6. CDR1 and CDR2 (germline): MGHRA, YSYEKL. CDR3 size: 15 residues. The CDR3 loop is CASSGTSRSQETQYF. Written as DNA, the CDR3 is TGCGCCAGCAGCGGGACTAGCAGAAGTCAAGAGACCCAGTACTTC.

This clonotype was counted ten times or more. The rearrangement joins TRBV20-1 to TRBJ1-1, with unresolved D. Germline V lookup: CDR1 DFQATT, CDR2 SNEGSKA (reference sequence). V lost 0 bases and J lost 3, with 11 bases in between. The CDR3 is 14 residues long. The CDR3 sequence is CSARDRPLDTEAFF. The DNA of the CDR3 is TGCAGTGCTAGAGATCGACCCCTGGACACTGAAGCTTTCTTT.

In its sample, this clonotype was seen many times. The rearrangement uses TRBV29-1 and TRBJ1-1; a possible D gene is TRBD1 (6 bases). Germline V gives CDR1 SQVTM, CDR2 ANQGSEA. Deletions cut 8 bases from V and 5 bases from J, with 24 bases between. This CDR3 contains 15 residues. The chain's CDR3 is CSPWPRPGEGTEAFF. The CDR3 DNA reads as TGCAGCCCGTGGCCCCGTCCAGGGGAGGGAACTGAAGCTTTCTTT.

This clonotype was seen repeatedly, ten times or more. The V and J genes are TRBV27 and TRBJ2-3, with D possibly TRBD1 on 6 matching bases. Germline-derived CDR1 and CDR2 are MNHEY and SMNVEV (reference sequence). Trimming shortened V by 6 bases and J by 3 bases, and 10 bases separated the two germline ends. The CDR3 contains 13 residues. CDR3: CASSYRATDTQYF. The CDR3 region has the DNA TGTGCCAGCAGCTACAGGGCAACAGATACGCAGTATTTT.

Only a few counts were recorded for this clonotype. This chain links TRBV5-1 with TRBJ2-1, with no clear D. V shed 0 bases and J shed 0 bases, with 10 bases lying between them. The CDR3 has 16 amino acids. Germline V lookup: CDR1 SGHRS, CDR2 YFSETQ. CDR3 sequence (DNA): TGCGCCAGCAGCTTGGAGGGCAGAAGCTCCTACAATGAGCAGTTCTTC. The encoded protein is CASSLEGRSSYNEQFF.

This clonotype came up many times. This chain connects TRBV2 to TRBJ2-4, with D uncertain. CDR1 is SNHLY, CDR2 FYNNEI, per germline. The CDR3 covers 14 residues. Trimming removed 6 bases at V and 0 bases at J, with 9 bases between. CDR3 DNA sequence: TGTGCCAGCAGCTCAAGAATAGCCAAAAACATTCAGTACTTC. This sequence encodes CASSSRIAKNIQYF.

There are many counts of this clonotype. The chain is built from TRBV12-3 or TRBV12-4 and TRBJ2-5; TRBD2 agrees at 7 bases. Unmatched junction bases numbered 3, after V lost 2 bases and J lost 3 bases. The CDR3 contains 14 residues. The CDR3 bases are TGTGCCAGCAGTTTAAATCGGGGGGAAGAGACCCAGTACTTC. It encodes CASSLNRGEETQYF.

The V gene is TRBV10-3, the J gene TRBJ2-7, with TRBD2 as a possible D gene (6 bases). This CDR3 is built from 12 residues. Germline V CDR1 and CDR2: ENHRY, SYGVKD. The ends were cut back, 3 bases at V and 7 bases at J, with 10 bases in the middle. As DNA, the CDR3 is TGTGCCATCAGTGATTCAGGAGGGGAGCAGTACTTC. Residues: CAISDSGGEQYF.

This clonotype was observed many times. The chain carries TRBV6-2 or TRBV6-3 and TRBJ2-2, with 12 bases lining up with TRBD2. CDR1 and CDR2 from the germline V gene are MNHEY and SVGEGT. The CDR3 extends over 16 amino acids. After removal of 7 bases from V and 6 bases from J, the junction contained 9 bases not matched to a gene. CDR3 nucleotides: TGTGCCAGCACCCCTCTAGCGGGAGGGCAGTCCGGGGAGCTGTTTTTT. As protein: CASTPLAGGQSGELFF.

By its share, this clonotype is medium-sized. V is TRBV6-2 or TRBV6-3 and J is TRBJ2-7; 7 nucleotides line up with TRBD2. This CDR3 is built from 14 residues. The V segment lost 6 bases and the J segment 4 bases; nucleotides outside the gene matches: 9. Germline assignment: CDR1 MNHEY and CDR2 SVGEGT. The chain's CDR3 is CASSPLGGSYEQYF. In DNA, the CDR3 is TGTGCCAGCAGCCCTCTGGGCGGGAGTTACGAGCAGTACTTC.

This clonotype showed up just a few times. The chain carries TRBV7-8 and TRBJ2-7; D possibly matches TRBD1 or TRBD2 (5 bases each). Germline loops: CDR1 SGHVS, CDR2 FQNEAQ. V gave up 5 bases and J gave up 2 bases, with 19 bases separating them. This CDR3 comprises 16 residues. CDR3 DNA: TGTGCCAGCAGCCCGGGACCGTACTTACCACCCTACGAGCAGTACTTC. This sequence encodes CASSPGPYLPPYEQYF.

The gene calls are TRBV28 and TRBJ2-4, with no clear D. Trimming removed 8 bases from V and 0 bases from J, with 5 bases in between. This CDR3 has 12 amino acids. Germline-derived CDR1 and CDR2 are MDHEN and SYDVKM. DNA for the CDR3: TGTGCCAGCTCTCTAGCCAAAAACATTCAGTACTTC. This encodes CASSLAKNIQYF.

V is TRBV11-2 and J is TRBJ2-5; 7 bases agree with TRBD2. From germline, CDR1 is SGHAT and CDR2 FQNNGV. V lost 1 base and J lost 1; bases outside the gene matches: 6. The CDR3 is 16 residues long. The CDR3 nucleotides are TGTGCCAGCAGCTTAGGGGCGGGAGTTCTCCAAGAGACCCAGTACTTC. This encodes CASSLGAGVLQETQYF.

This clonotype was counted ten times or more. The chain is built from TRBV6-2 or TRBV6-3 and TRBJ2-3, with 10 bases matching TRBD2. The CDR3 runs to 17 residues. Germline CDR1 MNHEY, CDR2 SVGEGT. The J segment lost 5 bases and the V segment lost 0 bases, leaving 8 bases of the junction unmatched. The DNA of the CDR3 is TGTGCCAGCAGTTACTCGAGAGCGGGGGGGCTGCAAGATACGCAGTATTTT. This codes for CASSYSRAGGLQDTQYF.

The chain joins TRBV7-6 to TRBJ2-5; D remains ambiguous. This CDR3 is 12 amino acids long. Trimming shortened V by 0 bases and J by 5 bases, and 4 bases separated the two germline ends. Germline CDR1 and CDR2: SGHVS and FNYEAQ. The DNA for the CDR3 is TGTGCCAGCAGCTTAGCCAGGGAGACCCAGTACTTC. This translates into CASSLARETQYF.

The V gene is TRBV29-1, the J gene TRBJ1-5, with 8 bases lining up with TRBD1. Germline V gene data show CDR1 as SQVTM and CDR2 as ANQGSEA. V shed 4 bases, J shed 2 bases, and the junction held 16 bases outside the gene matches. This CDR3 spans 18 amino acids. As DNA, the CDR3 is TGCAGCGTTGTCCCGGGACAGGAGAGTCGTGAGGGCAATCAGCCCCAGCATTTT. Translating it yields CSVVPGQESREGNQPQHF.

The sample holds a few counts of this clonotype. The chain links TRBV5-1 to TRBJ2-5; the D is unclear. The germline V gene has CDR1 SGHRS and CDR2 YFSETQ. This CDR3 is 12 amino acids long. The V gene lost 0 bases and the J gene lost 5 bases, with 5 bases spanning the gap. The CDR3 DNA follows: TGCGCCAGCAGCTTGGCCGCGGAGACCCAGTACTTC. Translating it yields CASSLAAETQYF.

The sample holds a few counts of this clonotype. CDR3 in DNA: TGCAGCGTTGTTTTCCAGGGAGGGTATACGCAGTATTTT. The encoded protein is CSVVFQGGYTQYF. The chain is built from TRBV29-1 and TRBJ2-3; TRBD2 aligns across 7 bases. The CDR3 length is 13 residues. J was trimmed by 7 bases and V by 4 bases; bases with no gene match: 8. Germline CDR1 and CDR2: SQVTM and ANQGSEA.

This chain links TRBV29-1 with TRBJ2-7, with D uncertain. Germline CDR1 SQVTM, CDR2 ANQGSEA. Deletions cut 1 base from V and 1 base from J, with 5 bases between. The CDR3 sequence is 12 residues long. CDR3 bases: TGCAGCGTTGAAGGGTCTTCCTACGAGCAGTACTTC. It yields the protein CSVEGSSYEQYF.

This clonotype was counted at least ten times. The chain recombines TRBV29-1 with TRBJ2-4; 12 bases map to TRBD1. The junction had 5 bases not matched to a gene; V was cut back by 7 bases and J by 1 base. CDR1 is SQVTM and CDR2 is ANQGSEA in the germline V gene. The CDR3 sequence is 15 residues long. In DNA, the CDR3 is TGCAGCGCTGGGACAGGGGGCGCGGCCAAAAACATTCAGTACTTC. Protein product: CSAGTGGAAKNIQYF.

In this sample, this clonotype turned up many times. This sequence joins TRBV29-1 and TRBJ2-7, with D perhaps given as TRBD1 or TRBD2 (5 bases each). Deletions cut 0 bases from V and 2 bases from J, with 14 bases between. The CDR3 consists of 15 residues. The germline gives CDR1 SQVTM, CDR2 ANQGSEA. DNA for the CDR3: TGCAGCGTTGAAGATACATGGGACGGGACCTACGAGCAGTACTTC. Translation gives CSVEDTWDGTYEQYF.